This TCR beta chain was observed in a study of blood T cell repertoires in COVID-19. Study-level information: Donors in the United States, Italy and Spain gave samples during acute or convalescent COVID-19.

Assay: immunoSEQ multiplex PCR; the TCRdb copy retains only in-frame clones and omits some. The repertoire has fewer than 400,000 clones, roughly 89% of them found once; the top ten carry approximately 5%. Germline CDR1 SQVTM, CDR2 ANQGSEA. The V and J ends lost 1 base and 2 bases respectively, with 9 bases between them. The CDR3 has 14 residues. This clonotype was obtained from a man in his fifties or sixties who had recovered from COVID-19. The rearrangement links TRBV29-1 to TRBJ2-1, with a possible D match to TRBD1 (5 bases). What was sequenced was PBMCs or T cells enriched from blood (not recorded which). The CDR3 region is CSVEGTPAYNEQFF. DNA of the CDR3: TGCAGCGTTGAAGGGACACCGGCCTACAATGAGCAGTTCTTC.